This T cell receptor (beta chain) comes out of a study of cytomegalovirus exposure and HLA in healthy donors. Study as a whole: The same platform was used for the 95 to 150 validation repertoires and the approximately 670 first-cohort repertoires, a later analysis reported.

Per germline, CDR1 SGHAT and CDR2 FQNNGV. Trimming took 7 bases from V and 2 from J, leaving 15 bases between them. CDR3 length: 15 residues. Profiling relied on immunoSEQ multiplex PCR, and the TCRdb table lists in-frame clones only, not all of them. The table records some 80,000 clones, about 95% of them present only once. This clonotype originated in a young woman in good health and CMV-seronegative. The chain links TRBV11-2 to TRBJ2-1, with D perhaps TRBD1 (5 bases). The sequencing sample was made of PBMCs. For the CDR3, the DNA is TGTGCCAGCATCATTAATACAGGAGCCTACAATGAGCAGTTCTTC. This sequence encodes CASIINTGAYNEQFF.